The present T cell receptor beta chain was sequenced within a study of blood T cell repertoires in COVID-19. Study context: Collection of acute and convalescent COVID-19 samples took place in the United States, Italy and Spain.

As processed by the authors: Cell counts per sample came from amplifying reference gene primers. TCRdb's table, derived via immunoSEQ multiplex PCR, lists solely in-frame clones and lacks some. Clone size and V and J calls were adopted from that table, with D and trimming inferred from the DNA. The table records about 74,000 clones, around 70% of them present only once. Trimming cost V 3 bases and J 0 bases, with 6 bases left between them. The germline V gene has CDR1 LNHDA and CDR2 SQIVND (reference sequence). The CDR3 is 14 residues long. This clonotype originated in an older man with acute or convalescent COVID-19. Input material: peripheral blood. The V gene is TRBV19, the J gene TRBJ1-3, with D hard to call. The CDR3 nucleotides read TGTGCCAGTAGTATCTATACCTCTGGAAACACCATATATTTT. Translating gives CASSIYTSGNTIYF. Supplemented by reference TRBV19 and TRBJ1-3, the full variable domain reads DGGITQSPKYLFRKEGQNVTLSCEQNLNHDAMYWYRQDPGQGLRLIYYSQIVNDFQKGDIAEGYSVSREKKESFPLTVTSAQKNPTAFYLCASSIYTSGNTIYFGEGSWLTVV.